The entry below describes one T cell receptor (beta chain). Its target is not known. The sample belongs to a study of OX40 agonist ivuxolimab in advanced cancers. About the study: Of mixed ages from about 20 to 80 and averaging 60 years, the group was 65% to 85% male. The study, taken as a whole, reports: Antigen specificity was not determined for the expanded peripheral T cells.

Data came from immunoSEQ multiplex PCR; TCRdb stores just in-frame clones and leaves some out. The sample contains about 77,000 clones, 65% to 85% of which appear only once. The ends were cut back, 6 bases at V and 7 bases at J, with 25 bases in the middle. CDR3 length: 17 residues. Germline V gene data show CDR1 as SGHTS and CDR2 as YDEGEE. V and J are TRBV5-8 and TRBJ1-4, with a tentative D call TRBD1 (5 bases). This specimen consisted of CD4+ or CD8+ T cells sorted from blood, obtained in a trial of the OX40 agonist ivuxolimab. The sequence was obtained from an adult with an advanced solid tumor such as melanoma, head and neck, liver or kidney cancer. CDR3: CASKRQGSRGGIEKLFF. The CDR3 DNA reads as TGTGCCAGCAAGAGGCAGGGATCGCGGGGGGGAATTGAAAAACTGTTTTTT.